This is a list of T cell receptor beta chains from one sample in a study of T cell responses to AZD1222 COVID-19 vaccine. The table came from immunoSEQ multiplex PCR; TCRdb's copy has only in-frame clones and leaves some out. The sample gives about 130,000 clones, around 87% of which show up once; under 11% is in the top ten. Sequenced here: peripheral blood, sampled on day 0 of AZD1222 vaccination. The source of these receptors is an adult in good health. CDR3s leave out the opening cysteine and the closing phenylalanine or tryptophan.

v_call cdr3_aa
TRBV11-2 ASSLRPGTGLDEQF
TRBV14 ASSPPGTVSGANVLT
TRBV5-5 ASRLTGTTGELF
TRBV5-4 ASSLDGGSTDTQY
TRBV5-4 ASSLSLATSTDTQY
TRBV10-3 AISESWNSPLH
TRBV28 ASTTSDHSYEQY
TRBV19 ASSMRASGIGVSEQF
TRBV9 ASSARFGVLDEQF
TRBV19 ASSKSGTNYGYT
TRBV27 ASSLFGGNGAF
TRBV7-9 ASSLLGGQDSPLH
TRBV19 ASSGRQGESNQPQH
TRBV6-4 ASSDSDNNEQF
TRBV27 ASGDRPSPAYEQY
TRBV5-1 ASSPGLVLNQPQH
TRBV5-1 ASSEAGTGANVLT
TRBV27 ASRITGTRNSPLH
TRBV28 ASSPQGVNRKDTQY
TRBV2 ASSLDSDGTQY
TRBV5-1 ASSFGGAETQY
TRBV6-1 ASSEAIGASYEQY
TRBV6-1 ASSERLFGQPQH
TRBV18 ASSTTGSLREQY
TRBV5-1 ASSSTPGRREETQY